Following are 18 T cell receptor beta chains from one sample sequenced in a study of blood T cell repertoires in COVID-19. Using immunoSEQ multiplex PCR, the repertoire was profiled, and TCRdb retains in-frame clones only, with some absent. Counted here are around 180,000 clones, less than 85% occurring once; the ten biggest clones make up 12%. Sequencing input: PBMCs or T cells enriched from blood (not recorded which). The receptors shown here come from a man aged 45-65 years who had recovered from COVID-19.

The chain uses TRBV27 and TRBJ1-1, with 7 bases matching TRBD1. CDR3 size: 14 residues. CDR1 is MNHEY and CDR2 is SMNVEV in the germline V gene (reference sequence). The trim removed 3 bases at V and 4 bases at J, leaving 5 bases unmatched. The CDR3 DNA sequence: TGTGCCAGCAGTTTTTCCCGACAGGGCACTGAAGCTTTCTTT. It is translated as CASSFSRQGTEAFF.

A few counts support this clone. The chain links TRBV12-3 or TRBV12-4 to TRBJ2-7; D might be TRBD1 (6 bases). The CDR3 is 12 amino acids. Trimming cost V 4 bases and J 4 bases, with 8 bases left between them. The CDR3 sequence: CASSSGAYEQYF. The CDR3 coding sequence is TGTGCCAGCAGTTCAGGGGCTTACGAGCAGTACTTC.

The chain combines TRBV15 with TRBJ2-3, with D hard to call. V was cut by 1 base and J by 2 bases, with 13 bases left in between. The CDR3 length is 16 residues. Germline loops: CDR1 LNHNV, CDR2 YYDKDF (reference sequence). The CDR3 nucleotides read TGTGCCACCAGCAGAGCCCGATCTGACTTCACAGATACGCAGTATTTT. Protein sequence: CATSRARSDFTDTQYF.

The V call is TRBV5-1, the J call TRBJ2-3; no clear D gene. The V gene's germline CDR1 is SGHRS and CDR2 YFSETQ. Between the trimmed V and J ends, which lost 0 bases and 1 base, there was a span of 18 bases. There are 18 residues in the CDR3. CDR3 nucleotide sequence: TGCGCCAGCAGCTTGGCCGTCAGGTGGCTTGACGGCACAGATACGCAGTATTTT. Residues: CASSLAVRWLDGTDTQYF.

This chain joins TRBV12-3 or TRBV12-4 and TRBJ1-1; 10 nucleotides agree with TRBD1. V lost 5 bases to trimming and J lost 3 bases; unmatched junction nucleotides: 0. The CDR3 is made up of 13 amino acids. The chain's CDR3 is CASSDRGHTEAFF. DNA for the CDR3: TGTGCCAGCAGTGACAGGGGGCACACTGAAGCTTTCTTT.

The chain links TRBV5-1 to TRBJ1-1; possible D gene TRBD1, 5 bases. Germline V gene sequence: CDR1 SGHRS, CDR2 YFSETQ. Trimming cost V 4 bases and J 4 bases, with 11 bases left between them. The CDR3 length is 13 residues. The CDR3 DNA is TGCGCCAGCAGCCCGTTCGACAGCACTGAAGCTTTCTTT. Protein: CASSPFDSTEAFF.

The chain couples TRBV6-5 to TRBJ1-3; 7 nucleotides match TRBD1. V was clipped by 5 bases and J by 0 bases; unmatched bases: 4. The CDR3 loop spans 15 amino acids. The germline gives CDR1 MNHEY, CDR2 SVGAGI. As DNA, the CDR3 is TGTGCCAGCAGTCCCAGGGGGAGCTCTGGAAACACCATATATTTT. It yields the protein CASSPRGSSGNTIYF.

This clone appeared a few times. The chain combines TRBV10-1 with TRBJ2-2; D is unresolved. Germline loops: CDR1 WNHNN, CDR2 SYGVQD (reference sequence). V lost 3 bases to trimming and J lost 5 bases, with 10 bases between them. This CDR3 has 14 residues. The CDR3 loop is CASSEFPGTGELFF. The CDR3 DNA reads as TGCGCCAGCAGTGAATTTCCGGGTACCGGGGAGCTGTTTTTT.

The chain combines TRBV18 with TRBJ1-3, with unresolved D. V gave up 0 bases and J gave up 4 bases, with 7 bases separating them. This CDR3 is built from 14 residues. Germline V CDR1 and CDR2: KGHSH, LQKENI. The CDR3 DNA is TGTGCCAGCTCACCACCGGGGAGAGGAAACACCATATATTTT. Its protein product is CASSPPGRGNTIYF.

This chain uses TRBV23-1 with TRBJ2-1; 10 nucleotides line up with TRBD2. TRBV23-1 is classed as an ORF, of uncertain function. The CDR3 extends over 17 amino acids. Germline trimming cut 0 bases from V and 6 bases from J; bases unmatched to any gene: 8. The CDR3 coding sequence is TGCGCCAGCAGTCAATCTAGCGGGGGGATAATTTGCAATGAGCAGTTCTTC. Its translation: CASSQSSGGIICNEQFF.

The chain has TRBV2 and TRBJ1-5, with D possibly matching TRBD1 (6 bases). V lost 5 bases to trimming and J lost 7 bases, with 21 bases between them. Germline V gene sequence: CDR1 SNHLY, CDR2 FYNNEI. The CDR3 is made up of 16 amino acids. CDR3 bases: TGTGCCAGCAGTTTTAAACGGCAGGGGATAGGCCAGCCCCAGCATTTT. Translating gives CASSFKRQGIGQPQHF.

The J gene is TRBJ1-3, the V gene TRBV12-5; tentative D call: TRBD1 (5 bases). Trimming cost V 2 bases and J 2 bases, with 7 bases left between them. The CDR3 is 14 amino acids. The germline V gene has CDR1 LGHNT and CDR2 FRNRAP. The CDR3 loop is CASGLNRPGNTIYF. In nucleotides, the CDR3 is TGTGCTAGTGGTTTGAACAGGCCTGGAAACACCATATATTTT.

The chain links TRBV27 to TRBJ1-6; D might be TRBD1 (5 bases). The V gene's germline CDR1 is MNHEY and CDR2 SMNVEV (reference sequence). V dropped 6 bases and J dropped 9 bases, with 12 bases sitting between them. The CDR3 covers 13 residues. As DNA, the CDR3 is TGTGCCAGCAGCGCGATCGACAGTTCACCCCTCCACTTT. Translating gives CASSAIDSSPLHF.

This clone appeared a single time. V and J are TRBV24-1 and TRBJ1-1; TRBD1 aligns across 8 bases. Germline CDR1 KGHDR, CDR2 SFDVKD. V was clipped by 4 bases and J by 10 bases; unmatched bases: 7. This CDR3 contains 13 residues. CDR3 loop: CATSDTGTGLAFF. The DNA of the CDR3 is TGTGCCACCAGTGACACCGGGACAGGTCTAGCTTTCTTT.

The rearrangement links TRBV9 to TRBJ2-7; 10 nucleotides line up with TRBD2. CDR1 is SGDLS and CDR2 is YYNGEE in the germline V gene. CDR3 length: 18 amino acids. After removal of 4 bases from V and 4 bases from J, the junction contained 17 bases not matched to a gene. The chain's CDR3 is CASSPQGGGASGGYEQYF. Here the CDR3 DNA reads TGTGCCAGCAGCCCCCAAGGAGGGGGGGCTAGCGGGGGTTACGAGCAGTACTTC.

V gene TRBV19 combines with J gene TRBJ1-5; TRBD1 matches at 8 bases. This CDR3 contains 16 residues. Germline V lookup: CDR1 LNHDA, CDR2 SQIVND (reference sequence). J lost 2 bases, V lost 1 base, and 4 bases had no gene match. CDR3 protein: CASSIGTGIGNQPQHF. The CDR3 coding sequence is TGTGCCAGTAGTATAGGGACAGGGATCGGCAATCAGCCCCAGCATTTT.

This clone was detected only a few times. The chain has TRBV18 and TRBJ1-5; D is perhaps TRBD1 (6 bases). CDR1 and CDR2 from the germline V gene are KGHSH and LQKENI. The CDR3 length is 15 residues. V was shortened by 6 bases and J by 6 bases, with 18 bases between the two germline ends. The CDR3 reads CASSPALGGGQPQHF. The CDR3 nucleotides read TGTGCCAGCTCGCCCGCTTTAGGGGGGGGTCAGCCCCAGCATTTT.

The chain is built from TRBV15 and TRBJ1-1; no clear D gene. CDR1 LNHNV and CDR2 YYDKDF come from the germline V gene (reference sequence). Trimming left V 0 bases short and J 1 base short, with 12 bases between. This CDR3 spans 16 amino acids. CDR3 loop: CATSRDPPYSNTEAFF. The DNA of the CDR3 is TGTGCCACCAGCAGAGATCCCCCTTACTCGAACACTGAAGCTTTCTTT.